A single T cell receptor (beta chain) is shown here with its context. The length of the CDR3 is 15 residues. The V gene lost 3 bases and the J gene lost 1 base, with 12 bases spanning the gap. Germline V lookup: CDR1 MGHDK, CDR2 SYGVNS. This sample was taken from a study of shared clonotypes between healthy human individuals. The assay was immunoSEQ multiplex PCR, and TCRdb's table has in-frame clones only and misses some. The sample lists fewer than 1.8 million clones, around 98.5% occurring once. The source of this sequence is a man younger than 40 in good health. The sequencing sample was made of naive CD4+ T cells sorted from blood. Subset of the sample: CD45RA+ positively selected. The rearrangement links TRBV25-1 to TRBJ2-5, with D perhaps TRBD2 (6 bases). The CDR3: CASSDLASAQETQYF. The CDR3 DNA reads as TGTGCCAGCAGTGACTTGGCTAGCGCCCAAGAGACCCAGTACTTC.